This T cell receptor beta chain emerged from a study of T cells in Graves' hyperthyroidism and ophthalmopathy. As for the study in general: Peripheral blood was secured at the point of initial diagnosis, before any treatment. Study-wide points: Most thyroid clonotypes expanded above 0.001 were also detected in blood.

RNA transcripts provided the source from which TCR beta CDR3 regions were amplified. HTBI primers were the set used in a first-round RT-PCR of the TCR CDR3. TCRdb re-called the multiplex PCR reads through MiXCR, storing one row per CDR3 protein. The table lists approximately 590,000 distinct CDR3 sequences, around 16% of them singletons. This clonotype has just a few counts. What it recognizes is unknown. This CDR3 comprises 16 residues. The V gene end was trimmed by 7 bases and the J gene end by 4 bases; junction bases not matched to a gene: 8. The V gene's germline CDR1 is KGHDR and CDR2 SFDVKD. Absent ophthalmopathy progression within 18 months defined stable Graves' hyperthyroidism. Clinical symptoms, serum thyroxine, TRAb, thyroid ultrasound and orbital computed tomography established diagnosis.

The sequence was collected from a young woman with Graves' hyperthyroidism. This chain joins TRBV24-1 and TRBJ1-5, with 11 bases matching TRBD1. The sequenced sample was blood. The CDR3 loop is CATSDTGQGANQPQHF. CDR3 nucleotides: TGTGCCACCAGCGACACTGGACAGGGGGCGAATCAGCCCCAGCATTTT.